A selection of T cell receptor beta chains follows, all from one sample in a study of CD8 T cells in ankylosing spondylitis. TCRdb re-called the 5' RACE reads through MiXCR, storing one row per CDR3 protein. This table holds some 800,000 distinct CDR3 sequences, about 10% found once. Sequences were obtained from blood, either unsorted or a sorted T cell fraction (not recorded which). Every receptor here comes from a male donor with ankylosing spondylitis. Both conserved end residues are part of each CDR3. D genes are given only for firm matches. Only part of the rows carry a size: once, few, many, or a class if the clone is expanded.

CDR3 protein,CDR3 DNA,D gene,clone size,V gene,J gene
CASQRQGPSEKLFF,TGTGCCAGCCAACGACAGGGCCCGAGTGAAAAACTGTTTTTT,TRBD1,NA,TRBV2,TRBJ1-4
CASSYNQAGYRNIQYF,TGTGCCAGCAGTTACAACCAAGCGGGATACAGAAACATTCAGTACTTC,TRBD2,NA,TRBV6-2/TRBV6-3,TRBJ2-4
CSARDRSGITDTQYF,TGCAGTGCTAGAGATCGTAGCGGGATTACAGATACGCAGTATTTT,TRBD2,NA,TRBV20-1,TRBJ2-3
CASSLVMGNTEAFF,TGCGCCAGCAGCTTGGTGATGGGGAACACTGAAGCTTTCTTT,NA,few,TRBV5-1,TRBJ1-1
CSAQPPTGWGYTF,TGCAGTGCCCAACCGCCCACAGGCTGGGGCTACACCTTC,NA,NA,TRBV20-1,TRBJ1-2
CAITATASTTEAFF,TGTGCCATCACCGCGACAGCCAGCACCACTGAAGCTTTCTTT,NA,few,TRBV10-3,TRBJ1-1
CSAGRGLTGGNEKLFF,TGCAGTGCGGGGAGGGGACTGACAGGGGGCAATGAAAAACTGTTTTTT,TRBD1,NA,TRBV20-1,TRBJ1-4
CASSLGRYNSPLHF,TGTGCCAGCAGCTTAGGGCGGTATAATTCACCCCTCCACTTT,NA,few,TRBV7-2,TRBJ1-6
CASSDSTRDEQYF,TGTGCCAGCAGTGACTCAACAAGGGACGAGCAGTACTTC,NA,few,TRBV25-1,TRBJ2-7
CASSEVGRNTIYF,TGTGCCAGCAGTGAGGTCGGACGAAACACCATATATTTT,NA,few,TRBV25-1,TRBJ1-3
CASSLVGQGDYEQYF,TGTGCCAGCAGCCTAGTGGGCCAGGGAGACTACGAGCAGTACTTC,NA,NA,TRBV7-2,TRBJ2-7
CSALMDGTDTQYF,TGCAGCGCTCTCATGGACGGCACAGATACGCAGTATTTT,NA,many,TRBV29-1,TRBJ2-3
CSATPRSFYEQYF,TGCAGTGCCACCCCCAGATCCTTCTACGAGCAGTACTTC,NA,NA,TRBV20-1,TRBJ2-7
CATRADLSRGNQPQHF,TGTGCCACCAGGGCGGACCTATCACGGGGCAATCAGCCCCAGCATTTT,NA,many,TRBV15,TRBJ1-5
CASGNTEAFF,TGTGCCAGCGGGAACACTGAAGCTTTCTTT,NA,many,TRBV12-3/TRBV12-4,TRBJ1-1
CATSDLGQGKMETQYF,TGTGCCACCAGTGATTTAGGGCAGGGGAAAATGGAGACCCAGTACTTC,NA,many,TRBV24-1,TRBJ2-5
CSARDPGPLSYEQYF,TGCAGTGCTAGAGACCCGGGACCCCTGAGCTACGAGCAGTACTTC,NA,few,TRBV20-1,TRBJ2-7
CAWSVDSYTEAFF,TGTGCCTGGAGTGTTGACAGCTACACTGAAGCTTTCTTT,NA,NA,TRBV30,TRBJ1-1
CASSQDRFGSGNTIYF,TGTGCCAGCAGCCAAGATAGGTTCGGCTCTGGAAACACCATATATTTT,NA,few,TRBV4-2,TRBJ1-3
CSLTSGTTYNEQFF,TGCAGCTTGACTAGCGGGACGACCTACAATGAGCAGTTCTTC,TRBD2,many,TRBV20-1,TRBJ2-1
CASSSSGPTYNEQFF,TGTGCCAGCAGCTCTAGCGGCCCCACCTACAATGAGCAGTTCTTC,TRBD2,NA,TRBV7-9,TRBJ2-1
CASRMTGDGYTF,TGCGCCAGCAGAATGACAGGGGATGGCTACACCTTC,TRBD1,many,TRBV5-1,TRBJ1-2
CASSLVPGGDTEAFF,TGCGCCAGCAGCTTGGTCCCGGGGGGAGACACTGAAGCTTTCTTT,NA,NA,TRBV5-1,TRBJ1-1
CASSLLGQGATEAFF,TGTGCCAGCAGTCTACTGGGACAGGGGGCCACTGAAGCTTTCTTT,TRBD1,few,TRBV25-1,TRBJ1-1
CSPTGAAYEQYF,TGCAGCCCTACAGGGGCCGCCTACGAGCAGTACTTC,TRBD1,many,TRBV20-1,TRBJ2-7
CASSQDPPSSGANVLTF,TGCGCCAGCAGCCAAGATCCCCCCAGCTCTGGGGCCAACGTCCTGACTTTC,NA,NA,TRBV4-3,TRBJ2-6
CAISGTGVQPQHF,TGTGCCATCAGTGGGACAGGGGTACAGCCCCAGCATTTT,TRBD1,few,TRBV10-3,TRBJ1-5
CSARDPLYGYTF,TGCAGTGCTAGAGATCCCCTATATGGCTACACCTTC,NA,few,TRBV20-1,TRBJ1-2
CASRAGTRSIQYF,TGTGCCAGCAGAGCCGGGACAAGGAGCATTCAGTACTTC,NA,NA,TRBV12-3/TRBV12-4,TRBJ2-4
CASGLLNEQFF,TGTGCTAGTGGTTTGTTGAATGAGCAGTTCTTC,NA,few,TRBV12-5,TRBJ2-1
CASSQKTGGKLFF,TGTGCCAGCAGCCAAAAGACAGGGGGAAAACTGTTTTTT,TRBD1,few,TRBV12-3/TRBV12-4,TRBJ1-4
CSAMGRPVRYTF,TGCAGTGCTATGGGACGGCCTGTTCGCTACACCTTC,NA,few,TRBV20-1,TRBJ1-2
CSAPRADVSTDTQYF,TGCAGTGCCCCAAGGGCAGACGTTAGCACAGATACGCAGTATTTT,NA,NA,TRBV20-1,TRBJ2-3
CASSFGQYGYTF,TGCGCCAGCAGCTTTGGACAGTATGGCTACACCTTC,NA,many,TRBV5-1,TRBJ1-2
CASSQLEVSSPLHF,TGTGCCAGCAGCCAATTAGAGGTTTCTTCACCCCTCCACTTT,NA,few,TRBV14,TRBJ1-6
CASSPPTGLAGDYNEQFF,TGTGCCAGCAGTCCACCGACAGGACTAGCGGGGGACTACAATGAGCAGTTCTTC,TRBD2,NA,TRBV12-3/TRBV12-4,TRBJ2-1
CATSDPQVAGVRAYNEQFF,TGTGCCACCAGTGACCCCCAGGTAGCGGGAGTTAGGGCCTACAATGAGCAGTTCTTC,TRBD2,NA,TRBV24-1,TRBJ2-1
CAIRRTGRGAMNTEAFF,TGTGCCATCAGGCGAACAGGTAGGGGGGCCATGAACACTGAAGCTTTCTTT,NA,few,TRBV10-3,TRBJ1-1
CASSIVGTGWNEQFF,TGTGCCAGTAGTATAGTCGGGACAGGGTGGAATGAGCAGTTCTTC,TRBD1,NA,TRBV19,TRBJ2-1
CASSFLLKKWAGANVLTF,TGTGCCAGCAGCTTTCTTCTTAAAAAGTGGGCTGGGGCCAACGTCCTGACTTTC,NA,NA,TRBV5-6,TRBJ2-6
CASSQGFSGTRSSYEQYF,TGTGCCAGCAGCCAAGGTTTTTCCGGGACAAGGAGCTCCTACGAGCAGTACTTC,NA,few,TRBV4-2,TRBJ2-7
CASSQTGNPNYNEQFF,TGCGCCAGCAGCCAAACAGGGAATCCAAACTACAATGAGCAGTTCTTC,NA,few,TRBV5-1,TRBJ2-1
CASSLTSEKVSYEQYF,TGTGCCAGCAGTCTTACTAGCGAGAAAGTTTCCTACGAGCAGTACTTC,TRBD2,many,TRBV28,TRBJ2-7
CASSPSGGAVNEQFF,TGTGCCAGCAGCCCTAGCGGGGGGGCGGTCAATGAGCAGTTCTTC,TRBD2,many,TRBV12-3/TRBV12-4,TRBJ2-1
CASSPRASSTDTQYF,TGTGCCAGCTCACCACGGGCCAGTAGCACAGATACGCAGTATTTT,NA,few,TRBV18,TRBJ2-3
CSASSQGGETQYF,TGCAGTGCTAGTTCGCAGGGTGGGGAGACCCAGTACTTC,NA,many,TRBV20-1,TRBJ2-5
CAWSRESNQPQHF,TGTGCCTGGAGTCGGGAGAGTAATCAGCCCCAGCATTTT,NA,NA,TRBV30,TRBJ1-5